The 4 T cell receptor beta chains below come from one sample, sequenced in a study of T cells in narcolepsy. The assay was immunoSEQ multiplex PCR, and TCRdb's table has in-frame clones only and misses some. The sample contains more than 20,000 clones, 92% of which appear only once. The specimen was CD45RA- memory CD4+ T cells from PBMCs. Source of these receptors: a human donor with narcolepsy.

This chain uses TRBV19 with TRBJ1-2, with D hard to call. Looked up from germline, CDR1 is LNHDA and CDR2 is SQIVND (reference sequence). V lost 7 bases and J 0 bases, leaving 9 bases between the germline ends. The CDR3 is 13 residues long. The CDR3 loop reads CASMERSNYGYTF. In nucleotides, the CDR3 is TGTGCCAGTATGGAAAGATCTAACTATGGCTACACCTTC.

The rearrangement uses TRBV7-2 and TRBJ2-5; D is ambiguous. The CDR3 has 13 residues. Germline V gene lookup returns CDR1 SGHTA and CDR2 FQGNSA. With 3 bases removed from V and 1 base from J, the gap between germline ends came to 6 bases. In DNA, the CDR3 is TGTGCCAGCAGCTTTACCCGCCAAGAGACCCAGTACTTC. Its translation is CASSFTRQETQYF.

This chain uses TRBV7-6 with TRBJ1-2, with a possible D match to TRBD1 (6 bases). The CDR3 runs 20 residues. Deletions cut 2 bases from V and 4 bases from J, with 29 bases between. Germline CDR1 and CDR2: SGHVS and FNYEAQ. The CDR3 sequence is CASSLFVERPRGVSVYGYTF. As DNA, the CDR3 is TGTGCCAGCAGCTTATTCGTGGAGAGGCCTAGGGGGGTTTCAGTCTATGGCTACACCTTC.

This chain joins TRBV9 and TRBJ2-2; D may be TRBD2 (6 bases). V lost 0 bases, J lost 4 bases, and 13 bases lay in between. CDR1 and CDR2 (germline): SGDLS, YYNGEE. This CDR3 is 16 amino acids long. The CDR3 loop is CASSVAGRTPTGELFF. CDR3 DNA sequence: TGTGCCAGCAGCGTAGCCGGGAGAACCCCCACCGGGGAGCTGTTTTTT.